This T cell receptor beta chain is drawn from a study of regulatory T cells in long-lasting Graves disease. Time point indicated: newly diagnosed GD, antithyroid drugs for less than 3 months. Following extraction of RNA from PBMCs, that RNA was used to make the TCR library. Patients all came to the study from an endocrinology department in Xi'an, China. The CDR3 runs 14 residues. Germline loops: CDR1 MNHNS, CDR2 SASEGT. V gave up 0 bases and J gave up 3 bases, with 9 bases separating them. CDR3 regions were amplified by Arm-PCR using iRepertoire HTBI primers to build TCR beta libraries. Using its own MiXCR run on the multiplex PCR reads, TCRdb lists one record per CDR3 protein. The sample comprises 550,000 or so distinct CDR3 sequences, around 11% of which are singletons, and 8% to 10% rests with the top ten. Points from the study as a whole: There was favoring of TRBV28, TRBJ1-2 and TRBJ2-5 in persistent disease.

Many counts were recorded for this clonotype. Its antigen is still unknown. This same sample was also taken into another study, of T cells in Graves' hyperthyroidism and ophthalmopathy. That study adds: The study used the HTBI primer set for a first-round RT-PCR of the TCR CDR3. Researchers report that a 13 V-J model separated ophthalmopathy from stable hyperthyroidism.

The specimen was peripheral blood mononuclear cells (PBMCs), collected at new diagnosis, from a patient treated with antithyroid drugs. J is TRBJ2-7 and V is TRBV6-1; the D is unclear. This receptor was identified in a woman aged 25 to 39 with Graves disease. CDR3 sequence: CASSEAGWFYEQYF. The DNA for the CDR3 is TGTGCCAGCAGTGAAGCGGGGTGGTTCTACGAGCAGTACTTC.